This T cell receptor beta chain was identified during a study of metastatic and nonmetastatic thyroid tumors. Not a single patient had been given any form of treatment at any point before undergoing thyroid surgery. This clone was recorded many times. The CDR3 consists of 14 residues. Germline CDR1 is LNHDA and CDR2 is SQIVND (reference sequence). The V end was cut by 8 bases, the J end by 6 bases, with 17 bases between. TCRdb used MiXCR to call clones anew from the PCR reads. The sample yields around 17,000 clones, roughly an eighth seen once. This TCR came from a female donor with papillary thyroid cancer or a benign thyroid nodule (not recorded which). Some clones in this sample may be carry-over from other donors' samples. The chain couples TRBV19 to TRBJ1-5; D possibly corresponds to TRBD1 (5 bases). Sequencing was done on a sample of tumor tissue. The CDR3 spells CASGLQNGGQPQHF. The CDR3, as DNA: TGTGCCAGTGGACTACAAAACGGGGGTCAGCCCCAGCATTTT.